Listed here are 5 T cell receptor beta chains from one sample, sequenced in a study of beta chain features in type 1 diabetes. The study reverse transcribed the entire isolated RNA, so it sequenced expressed TCRB transcripts. Repertoires were generated with immunoSEQ multiplex PCR, while TCRdb's copy carries only in-frame clones and drops some. The sample shows more than 150,000 clones, 9% to 10% of them seen only once. The source material was central memory CD4+ T cells from blood. The receptors here all came from a woman aged 18-35 years in good health.

In its sample, this clone was seen a few times. The chain combines TRBV10-3 with TRBJ2-3, with 8 bases identical to TRBD2. Germline assignment: CDR1 ENHRY and CDR2 SYGVKD. Trimming took 2 bases from V and 3 from J; bases not matched to a gene: 10. The CDR3 contains 17 residues. CDR3 nucleotide sequence: TGTGCCATCAGTGAGCCGAAGTCGGGGGGGAGGACAGATACGCAGTATTTT. It is translated as CAISEPKSGGRTDTQYF.

As for this clone: The same CDR3 arises from other DNA sequences in this sample as well. The rearrangement joins TRBV9 to TRBJ1-4, with TRBD1 as a possible D gene (5 bases). Germline loops: CDR1 SGDLS, CDR2 YYNGEE. This CDR3 is 12 amino acids long. V lost 3 bases to trimming and J lost 7 bases, with 7 bases between them. The CDR3 protein is CASSGRGEKLFF. The CDR3 DNA sequence: TGTGCCAGCAGCGGGAGGGGTGAAAAACTGTTTTTT.

In this sample, this clone turned up a few times. The genes are TRBV7-9 and TRBJ2-1; 9 bases are a match to TRBD2. V shed 5 bases and J 4 bases; nucleotides not matched to a gene: 9. CDR1 is SEHNR, CDR2 FQNEAQ, per germline (reference sequence). The CDR3 contains 16 residues. The CDR3 loop is CASSLGAGGEYNEQFF. CDR3 bases: TGTGCCAGCAGCCTAGGAGCGGGAGGAGAGTACAATGAGCAGTTCTTC.

This clone was counted a few times. The chain couples TRBV4-3 to TRBJ2-3, with 12 nucleotides matching TRBD2. CDR3 size: 15 residues. Germline V gene data show CDR1 as LGHNA and CDR2 as YSLEER. V shed 3 bases and J 10 bases; nucleotides not matched to a gene: 8. The chain's CDR3 is CASSQDSSGGDSQYF. CDR3 nucleotides: TGCGCCAGCAGCCAGGACTCTAGCGGGGGGGATTCGCAGTATTTT.

The chain uses TRBV7-2 and TRBJ2-3; no definite D call. This CDR3 has 13 amino acids. Trimming took off 7 bases at V and 1 base at J, with 9 bases between the two ends. Per the germline V gene, CDR1 is SGHTA and CDR2 is FQGNSA. CDR3 DNA sequence: TGTGCCAGCACCCCCCAGGGCACAGATACGCAGTATTTT. Translated: CASTPQGTDTQYF. The full variable domain, rest sourced from reference TRBV7-2 and TRBJ2-3, is GAGVSQSPSNKVTEKGKDVELRCDPISGHTALYWYRQSLGQGLEFLIYFQGNSAPDKSGLPSDRFSAERTGGSVSTLTIQRTQQEDSAVYLCASTPQGTDTQYFGPGTRLTVL.